One sample yielded the 30 T cell receptor beta chains listed below, sequenced in a study of T cell changes during pregnancy in multiple sclerosis. Sequencing used immunoSEQ multiplex PCR; TCRdb keeps in-frame clones, though not all of them. The table lists tens of thousands of clones, 92% of them singletons. The specimen comprised CD4+ T cells from peripheral blood mononuclear cells, sampled after pregnancy. The receptors derive from a female donor in good health, enrolled as a control in a pregnancy study.

This clone was detected once. The chain has TRBV18 and TRBJ1-4; 10 bases match TRBD1. The CDR3 has 15 residues. The junction had 1 base not matched to a gene; V was cut back by 5 bases and J by 1 base. Per germline, CDR1 KGHSH and CDR2 LQKENI. The CDR3 sequence is CASSRTGGTNEKLFF. CDR3 sequence (DNA): TGTGCCAGCTCAAGGACAGGGGGAACTAATGAAAAACTGTTTTTT.

The chain joins TRBV5-6 to TRBJ2-3; the match to TRBD2 covers 8 bases. The CDR3 length is 18 residues. Trimming took 3 bases from V and 2 from J; bases not matched to a gene: 14. CDR1 SGHDT and CDR2 YYEEEE come from the germline V gene. CDR3 loop: CASSWRLTGGPDTDTQYF. For the CDR3, the DNA is TGTGCCAGCAGCTGGCGACTGACGGGGGGGCCTGACACAGATACGCAGTATTTT.

This chain connects TRBV15 to TRBJ2-5, with no clear D. Germline V lookup: CDR1 LNHNV, CDR2 YYDKDF (reference sequence). The CDR3 has 14 amino acids. V was cut by 5 bases and J by 5 bases, with 15 bases left in between. CDR3 region: CATSPGNQDETQYF. CDR3 bases: TGTGCCACCAGCCCAGGAAACCAAGATGAGACCCAGTACTTC.

The chain recombines TRBV18 with TRBJ1-2; D is unresolved. There are 15 residues in the CDR3. V lost 3 bases, J lost 2 bases, and 13 bases lay in between. CDR1 and CDR2 from the germline V gene are KGHSH and LQKENI. The CDR3 here is CASSPQKGDNYGYTF. The CDR3 nucleotides are TGTGCCAGCTCACCTCAGAAAGGAGACAACTATGGCTACACCTTC.

This chain links TRBV28 with TRBJ1-5; D gene uncertain. Trimming took 1 base from V and 11 from J, leaving 12 bases between them. In germline, CDR1 is MDHEN, CDR2 SYDVKM. CDR3 length: 13 residues. The CDR3 DNA follows: TGTGCCAGCAGTTTATCCCTGGACGGGGCCCAGCATTTT. This translates into CASSLSLDGAQHF.

The chain employs TRBV6-6 and TRBJ2-3, with 9 bases identical to TRBD2. J gave up 4 bases and V 3 bases, and 5 bases lay outside the gene matches. In germline, CDR1 is MNHNY, CDR2 SVGAGI (reference sequence). This CDR3 has 15 residues. CDR3 residues: CASSYWAGGADTQYF. The DNA for the CDR3 is TGTGCCAGCAGTTATTGGGCGGGGGGGGCAGATACGCAGTATTTT.

The V gene is TRBV9, the J gene TRBJ2-2, with no clear D. The CDR3 consists of 14 residues. V gave up 2 bases and J gave up 4 bases, with 9 bases separating them. CDR1 is SGDLS, CDR2 YYNGEE, per germline. This CDR3 is CASSVGVGTGELFF. CDR3 sequence (DNA): TGTGCCAGCAGCGTCGGTGTCGGCACCGGGGAGCTGTTTTTT.

V usage is TRBV7-2 and J usage is TRBJ2-6; 7 bases align to TRBD2. Germline loops: CDR1 SGHTA, CDR2 FQGNSA. The length of the CDR3 is 14 residues. J was trimmed by 1 base and V by 7 bases; bases with no gene match: 1. CDR3 bases: TGTGCCAGCATGCGGGGGTCTGGGGCCAACGTCCTGACTTTC. It translates to CASMRGSGANVLTF.

The chain carries TRBV28 and TRBJ1-2; possible D gene TRBD1, 6 bases. Germline V gene data show CDR1 as MDHEN and CDR2 as SYDVKM. The ends were cut back, 7 bases at V and 4 bases at J, with 13 bases in the middle. CDR3 size: 13 residues. The CDR3 DNA follows: TGTGCCAGCACGAAAACAGGGATCTATGGCTACACCTTC. This codes for CASTKTGIYGYTF.

This rearrangement joins TRBV27 to TRBJ2-7, with 10 nucleotides matching TRBD1. CDR1 and CDR2 (germline): MNHEY, SMNVEV (reference sequence). This CDR3 contains 16 residues. J lost 4 bases, V lost 4 bases, and 10 bases had no gene match. CDR3 residues: CASSSTLRGQGYEQYF. CDR3 nucleotides: TGTGCCAGCAGTTCCACTTTACGGGGACAGGGGTACGAGCAGTACTTC.

This clone was detected a few times. The chain has TRBV6-5 and TRBJ1-1; 7 bases line up with TRBD1. Per germline, CDR1 MNHEY and CDR2 SVGAGI. CDR3 length: 15 residues. Trimming cost V 5 bases and J 8 bases; bases outside gene matches: 14. CDR3 loop: CASSPPPPGQREAFF. The CDR3, as DNA: TGTGCCAGCAGTCCACCTCCGCCGGGACAGCGAGAAGCTTTCTTT.

The V call is TRBV19, the J call TRBJ2-3; the D is unclear. Trimming cost V 1 base and J 4 bases, with 21 bases left between them. This CDR3 is 18 amino acids long. Germline assignment: CDR1 LNHDA and CDR2 SQIVND (reference sequence). CDR3 coding DNA: TGTGCCAGTAGTATAGCGTTCGGCGGCCCCAGAAGCGCAGATACGCAGTATTTT. Translation gives CASSIAFGGPRSADTQYF.

The chain couples TRBV6-6 to TRBJ1-1; D gene uncertain. In germline, CDR1 is MNHNY, CDR2 SVGAGI (reference sequence). Trimming took 2 bases from V and 1 from J, leaving 5 bases between them. This CDR3 has 13 residues. The CDR3 DNA is TGTGCCAGCAGTTACGCCGGGAACACTGAAGCTTTCTTT. This sequence encodes CASSYAGNTEAFF.

This chain links TRBV5-8 with TRBJ1-5; D perhaps matches TRBD1 (5 bases). Germline lookup yields CDR1 SGHTS and CDR2 YDEGEE. The CDR3 sequence is 14 residues long. Trimming left V 4 bases short and J 3 bases short, with 11 bases between. CDR3: CASSRSGLNQPQHF. In nucleotides, the CDR3 is TGTGCCAGCAGCCGGTCGGGACTCAATCAGCCCCAGCATTTT.

Only one count was recorded for this clone. V is TRBV4-2 and J is TRBJ2-3, with D perhaps matching TRBD2 (5 bases). Trimming took off 6 bases at V and 1 base at J, with 8 bases between the two ends. Germline assignment: CDR1 LGHNA and CDR2 YNFKEQ. The CDR3 has 13 amino acids. The CDR3: CASRLRGTDTQYF. For the CDR3, the DNA is TGTGCCAGCAGGCTGCGGGGCACAGATACGCAGTATTTT.

This clone was found once. This chain links TRBV19 with TRBJ1-5; 8 nucleotides match TRBD1. The CDR3 runs to 16 residues. V gave up 6 bases and J gave up 2 bases; unmatched junction bases: 9. Germline V gene sequence: CDR1 LNHDA, CDR2 SQIVND (reference sequence). The chain's CDR3 is CASSRGTGGGNQPQHF. Here the CDR3 DNA reads TGTGCCAGTAGCCGGGGAACAGGGGGGGGCAATCAGCCCCAGCATTTT.

The chain links TRBV6-6 to TRBJ2-7, with a possible D match to TRBD1 (6 bases). CDR3 size: 14 residues. Germline values: CDR1 MNHNY, CDR2 SVGAGI (reference sequence). Trimming took 4 bases from V and 3 from J, leaving 13 bases between them. The CDR3 bases are TGTGCCAGCAGTTCGGGGCAGGGGTTCTACGAGCAGTACTTC. It codes for CASSSGQGFYEQYF.

The chain carries TRBV7-6 and TRBJ2-5; D is ambiguous. The CDR3 totals 13 residues. V lost 11 bases and J lost 1, with 14 bases in between. CDR1 is SGHVS, CDR2 FNYEAQ, per germline. The CDR3 DNA follows: TGTGCCCTTCAGCGTAACCCCCAAGAGACCCAGTACTTC. This gives the protein CALQRNPQETQYF.

The chain employs TRBV28 and TRBJ2-1; TRBD2 agrees at 11 bases. The CDR3 spans 16 residues. Germline CDR1 is MDHEN and CDR2 is SYDVKM. V lost 3 bases to trimming and J lost 6 bases; unmatched junction nucleotides: 7. The CDR3 DNA is TGTGCCAGCAGTTTCCAGCTAGCGGGGGGTCGCAATGAGCAGTTCTTC. Its protein is CASSFQLAGGRNEQFF. Based on the CDR3 plus reference TRBV28 and TRBJ2-1, the full variable domain is DVKVTQSSRYLVKRTGEKVFLECVQDMDHENMFWYRQDPGLGLRLIYFSYDVKMKEKGDIPEGYSVSREKKERFSLILESASTNQTSMYLCASSFQLAGGRNEQFFGPGTRLTVL.

This sequence joins TRBV19 and TRBJ1-5; 7 positions agree with TRBD1. CDR1 is LNHDA and CDR2 is SQIVND in the germline V gene (reference sequence). Trimming took 7 bases from V and 3 from J; bases not matched to a gene: 6. The CDR3 covers 14 residues. CDR3 sequence (DNA): TGTGCCAGTAATTTTGGGACAGACAATCAGCCCCAGCATTTT. Its protein product is CASNFGTDNQPQHF.

The chain uses TRBV7-8 and TRBJ1-1; D remains ambiguous. V lost 5 bases and J lost 3, with 10 bases in between. The germline V gene encodes CDR1 SGHVS and CDR2 FQNEAQ. The CDR3 is 13 residues long. The CDR3 DNA follows: TGTGCCAGCAGCCTTGTACCGGACACTGAAGCTTTCTTT. Encoded protein: CASSLVPDTEAFF. The full variable domain, rest sourced from reference TRBV7-8 and TRBJ1-1, is GAGVSQSPRYKVAKRGQDVALRCDPISGHVSLFWYQQALGQGPEFLTYFQNEAQLDKSGLPSDRFFAERPEGSVSTLKIQRTQQEDSAVYLCASSLVPDTEAFFGQGTRLTVV.

The V and J genes are TRBV18 and TRBJ1-1, with unresolved D. Looked up from germline, CDR1 is KGHSH and CDR2 is LQKENI. The ends were cut back, 3 bases at V and 5 bases at J, with 10 bases in the middle. This CDR3 contains 13 residues. CDR3 amino acids: CASSPPSGTEAFF. The CDR3 DNA reads as TGTGCCAGCTCACCCCCGTCCGGTACTGAAGCTTTCTTT.

Details on this clone: Other DNA sequences in this specimen translate into the identical CDR3. The chain recombines TRBV19 with TRBJ1-6; D not certain. This CDR3 has 14 residues. The V gene's germline CDR1 is LNHDA and CDR2 SQIVND (reference sequence). Trimming removed 5 bases at V and 7 bases at J, with 12 bases between. The CDR3 here is CASSPGRGNSPLHF. Here the CDR3 DNA reads TGTGCCAGTAGTCCGGGCCGGGGAAATTCACCCCTCCACTTT.

The count of this clone is one. V is TRBV7-3 and J is TRBJ1-3; 10 bases map to TRBD1. The germline gives CDR1 SGHTA, CDR2 FQGTGA. The CDR3 runs 15 residues. V lost 5 bases and J lost 4; bases outside the gene matches: 5. CDR3 in amino acids: CASSQTGGEGNTIYF. The CDR3 DNA reads as TGTGCCAGCAGCCAGACAGGGGGCGAAGGAAACACCATATATTTT. The variable domain in full, with the rest retrieved from reference TRBV7-3 and TRBJ1-3, is GAGVSQTPSNKVTEKGKYVELRCDPISGHTALYWYRQSLGQGPEFLIYFQGTGAADDSGLPNDRFFAVRPEGSVSTLKIQRTERGDSAVYLCASSQTGGEGNTIYFGEGSWLTVV.

This rearrangement joins TRBV7-9 to TRBJ2-3; 8 nucleotides align to TRBD2. From germline, CDR1 is SEHNR and CDR2 FQNEAQ (reference sequence). The CDR3 covers 16 residues. With 1 base clipped from V and 0 bases from J, the junction kept 3 bases outside the gene matches. CDR3 residues: CASSLVRGGSTDTQYF. CDR3 bases: TGTGCCAGCAGCTTAGTACGGGGGGGGAGCACAGATACGCAGTATTTT.

The CDR3 region has the DNA TGTGCCAGCGCAACCGGGACAGGGGCGCGATGGGAGCAGTACTTC. Encoded protein: CASATGTGARWEQYF. The chain is built from TRBV14 and TRBJ2-7; 10 nucleotides match TRBD1. The CDR3 contains 15 residues. Trimming cost V 8 bases and J 7 bases; bases outside gene matches: 14. Germline values: CDR1 SGHDN, CDR2 FVKESK.

J is TRBJ1-2 and V is TRBV2, with 7 bases matching TRBD1. This CDR3 region has 15 residues. Germline loops: CDR1 SNHLY, CDR2 FYNNEI. V was pared by 7 bases and J by 7 bases, with 15 bases of the junction left unmatched. The CDR3 sequence: CASKMLKGAQAGYTF. Here the CDR3 DNA reads TGTGCCAGCAAAATGTTGAAGGGGGCGCAGGCTGGCTACACCTTC. The complete variable domain, with remaining parts taken from reference TRBV2 and TRBJ1-2, reads EPEVTQTPSHQVTQMGQEVILRCVPISNHLYFYWYRQILGQKVEFLVSFYNNEISEKSEIFDDQFSVERPDGSNFTLKIRSTKLEDSAMYFCASKMLKGAQAGYTFGSGTRLTVV.

V and J are TRBV11-3 and TRBJ2-3; 15 positions match TRBD2. The V gene's germline CDR1 is SGHNT and CDR2 YENEEA. The CDR3 is 17 residues long. The V and J ends lost 5 bases and 4 bases, in that order; junction bases with no gene match: 7. In nucleotides, the CDR3 is TGTGCCAGCAGCCTCCGGACTAGCGGGGGGGGGTCAGATACGCAGTATTTT. This gives the protein CASSLRTSGGGSDTQYF.

The chain is built from TRBV28 and TRBJ1-1; 7 bases match TRBD1. V gave up 7 bases and J gave up 0 bases; unmatched junction bases: 8. CDR3 length: 15 residues. The germline CDR1 and CDR2 sequences are MDHEN and SYDVKM. The CDR3 sequence: CASMGRQGMNTEAFF. CDR3 coding DNA: TGTGCCAGCATGGGTCGACAGGGAATGAACACTGAAGCTTTCTTT.

This clone was recorded once. DNA for the CDR3: TGTGCCAGCAGACGGAGGGACAGGGGTTACGAGCAGTACTTC. Translating gives CASRRRDRGYEQYF. The chain combines TRBV2 with TRBJ2-7, with TRBD1 matching over 10 bases. CDR3 length: 14 residues. Germline loops: CDR1 SNHLY, CDR2 FYNNEI. The junction had 6 bases not matched to a gene; V was cut back by 6 bases and J by 4 bases.